The rows below give T cell receptor beta chains drawn from one sample of a study of metastatic and nonmetastatic thyroid tumors. TCRdb re-clonotyped the PCR reads via MiXCR. The sample carries tens of thousands of clones, 12% recorded once. The sample taken for sequencing was blood. Receptors were obtained from a female donor with papillary thyroid cancer or a benign thyroid nodule (not recorded which). Some clones in this sample may be carry-over from other donors' samples. Each CDR3 is given with its conserved first and last residue. The order of the fields is J gene, D gene, CDR3 length, clone size, V gene, CDR3 DNA, CDR3 protein. A D gene is named only where the DNA matches it firmly. A row's size may be missing; if present it is once, few, many or a size class.

>TRBJ2-1|TRBD2|17|many|TRBV6-2/TRBV6-3
TGTGCCAGCAGTTACAACCCCGGACTAGCCCCAATCAATGAGCAGTTCTTC
CASSYNPGLAPINEQFF
>TRBJ1-3|-|16|many|TRBV13
TGTGCCAGCAGGAACGCCGAAACAGACTCTGGAAACACCATATATTTT
CASRNAETDSGNTIYF
>TRBJ2-5|TRBD1|16|many|TRBV18
TGTGCCAGCTCACTATCCGGGACAGGGGGCTTGGAGACCCAGTACTTC
CASSLSGTGGLETQYF
>TRBJ2-1|-|16|-|TRBV11-1
TGTGCCAGCATCGACTACATCAATTCCCGAGGGAATGAGCAGTTCTTC
CASIDYINSRGNEQFF
>TRBJ2-7|TRBD1|16|many|TRBV11-1
TGTGCCAGCAGCCCCAGATCCGGGACAGATCCACTCGAGCAGTACTTC
CASSPRSGTDPLEQYF
>TRBJ2-1|-|15|-|TRBV5-6
TGTGCCAGCAGCTTGGGTAAGCTCGCCTACAATGAGCAGTTCTTC
CASSLGKLAYNEQFF
>TRBJ2-3|TRBD2|19|many|TRBV4-2
TGTGCCAGCAGCCTCCCCGGACTAGCGGGAGGTCCTAGCACAGATACGCAGTATTTT
CASSLPGLAGGPSTDTQYF
>TRBJ2-7|TRBD2|18|-|TRBV6-6
TGTGCCAGCAGTTCCCGGGGACTAGCGGGAGGGCGCTCCTACGAGCAGTACTTC
CASSSRGLAGGRSYEQYF
>TRBJ1-5|TRBD1|15|many|TRBV28
TGTGCCAGCAGTCCCCCGGGACAGGGGACTCAGCCCCAGCATTTT
CASSPPGQGTQPQHF
>TRBJ2-1|-|13|many|TRBV30
TGTGCCTGGAGCCCGACCAAGAGCGGTGCGGAGTTCTTC
CAWSPTKSGAEFF